Each of the 20 T cell receptor beta chains below was sequenced from the same sample in a study of vaccination and CD4 T cells after COVID-19. Sequencing of DNA taken from cultured CD4+ T cells relied on the Oncomine TCR Beta short-read assay. TCRdb re-derived calls from the PCR reads in MiXCR, one entry per CDR3 protein. The sample yields some 17,000 distinct CDR3 sequences, roughly half seen once. These receptors have no known antigen. Time point here: late sampling 161 to 241 days after vaccination in a few convalescent patients. Treatment in this sample: approximately 9-day PBMC culture with coronavirus spike peptide pools or control peptides (ViraFEST assay). Specimen: CD4+ T cells from blood, cultured in vitro, collected about 7 months after SARS-CoV-2 vaccination. The receptors here all came from a human donor who had recovered from COVID-19.

This clonotype was recorded a few times. The CDR3 bases are TGTGCCAGCTCCCGGGACAGCTTCTACGAGCAGTACTTC. This gives the protein CASSRDSFYEQYF. This chain joins TRBV18 and TRBJ2-7, with 7 bases lining up with TRBD1. V gave up 6 bases and J gave up 3 bases; unmatched junction bases: 5. This CDR3 region has 13 residues. Germline values: CDR1 KGHSH, CDR2 LQKENI.

This chain links TRBV20-1 with TRBJ1-2; D is possibly TRBD1 (6 bases). This CDR3 region has 15 residues. Germline values: CDR1 DFQATT, CDR2 SNEGSKA (reference sequence). The V end was cut by 3 bases, the J end by 5 bases, with 19 bases between. The CDR3 is CSARDSKARRYGYTF. In DNA form, the CDR3 reads TGCAGTGCTAGGGACAGTAAGGCTAGACGATATGGCTACACCTTC.

This chain joins TRBV15 and TRBJ2-5; 7 positions agree with TRBD1. Germline V gene sequence: CDR1 LNHNV, CDR2 YYDKDF (reference sequence). Trimming took 1 base from V and 1 from J; bases not matched to a gene: 3. This CDR3 is built from 15 residues. CDR3 nucleotides: TGTGCCACCAGCAGAGCCCGGGACAGCCAAGAGACCCAGTACTTC. Protein sequence: CATSRARDSQETQYF.

The V call is TRBV19, the J call TRBJ2-1; TRBD2 aligns across 12 bases. Losses at the gene ends were 6 bases for V and 11 bases for J; bases not matched to a gene: 11. Germline loops: CDR1 LNHDA, CDR2 SQIVND (reference sequence). The CDR3 contains 15 residues. For the CDR3, the DNA is TGTGCCAGTAGGTCGTCTAGCGGGAGGGAAAGGAAGCAGTTCTTC. Encoded protein: CASRSSSGRERKQFF. The full variable domain, with the rest looked up from reference TRBV19 and TRBJ2-1, is DGGITQSPKYLFRKEGQNVTLSCEQNLNHDAMYWYRQDPGQGLRLIYYSQIVNDFQKGDIAEGYSVSREKKESFPLTVTSAQKNPTAFYLCASRSSSGRERKQFFGPGTRLTVL.

The V and J genes are TRBV7-3 and TRBJ1-3; D remains ambiguous. Germline V lookup: CDR1 SGHTA, CDR2 FQGTGA. The CDR3 length is 16 residues. Deletions cut 2 bases from V and 2 bases from J, with 13 bases between. Here the CDR3 DNA reads TGTGCCAGCAGCTTAGCAGAACCTCCTCCTGGAAACACCATATATTTT. This sequence encodes CASSLAEPPPGNTIYF.

The rearrangement links TRBV20-1 to TRBJ1-4; a possible D gene is TRBD1 (5 bases). V was cut by 6 bases and J by 2 bases, with 16 bases left in between. There are 15 residues in the CDR3. Per germline, CDR1 DFQATT and CDR2 SNEGSKA (reference sequence). The CDR3: CSAQYSAGTNEKLFF. DNA for the CDR3: TGCAGTGCACAATACTCAGCAGGGACTAATGAAAAACTGTTTTTT.

The rearrangement joins TRBV10-3 to TRBJ1-3; weak D call: TRBD1 (5 bases). V lost 6 bases, J lost 0 bases, and 6 bases lay in between. The CDR3 is made up of 13 amino acids. Germline V lookup: CDR1 ENHRY, CDR2 SYGVKD. The CDR3 region is CAIRDSSGNTIYF. CDR3 DNA: TGTGCCATCAGAGACAGCTCTGGAAACACCATATATTTT.

In this sample, this clonotype turned up a few times. This chain links TRBV27 with TRBJ1-5; maybe TRBD1 (5 bases). CDR3 length: 15 residues. Germline V gene sequence: CDR1 MNHEY, CDR2 SMNVEV (reference sequence). The V end was cut by 5 bases, the J end by 5 bases, with 16 bases between. As DNA, the CDR3 is TGTGCCAGCAGTCCGCGTTGGGGGGGTTATCAGCCCCAGCATTTT. Amino acids: CASSPRWGGYQPQHF.

The rearrangement joins TRBV21-1 to TRBJ2-7; no check of the table's D call, TRBD1, against the DNA was made. TRBV21-1 is a pseudogene. CDR3 length equals 14 residues. The DNA for the CDR3 is TGTGCCAGCAGCAAGGCAGGACAGTTTTGGGAGCAGTACTTC. This sequence encodes CASSKAGQFWEQYF.

This chain joins TRBV2 and TRBJ1-6, with D hard to call. V lost 8 bases, J lost 7 bases, and 18 bases lay in between. The CDR3 has 15 amino acids. Germline CDR1 is SNHLY and CDR2 is FYNNEI. The DNA for the CDR3 is TGTGCCAGCCGCGAACAGCGGACTATGAATTCACCCCTCCACTTT. The encoded protein is CASREQRTMNSPLHF.

The V and J genes are TRBV20-1 and TRBJ1-2; 10 bases line up with TRBD1. The CDR3 is 12 residues long. Trimming removed 5 bases from V and 4 bases from J; junction bases left unmatched: 1. Germline V gives CDR1 DFQATT, CDR2 SNEGSKA (reference sequence). The CDR3 spells CSAGDRGYGYTF. In nucleotides, the CDR3 is TGCAGTGCTGGGGACAGGGGCTATGGCTACACCTTC.

The CDR3 nucleotides are TGCAGTGCTAGAGATCGCAGGGCCTACGAGCAGTACTTC. This sequence encodes CSARDRRAYEQYF. The chain uses TRBV20-1 and TRBJ2-7; TRBD1 might be the D (5 bases). The V gene lost 0 bases and the J gene lost 2 bases, with 8 bases spanning the gap. The CDR3 has 13 amino acids. From germline, CDR1 is DFQATT and CDR2 SNEGSKA (reference sequence).

This chain links TRBV19 with TRBJ1-1; 8 bases align to TRBD1. The CDR3 contains 14 residues. The V segment lost 9 bases and the J segment 3 bases; nucleotides outside the gene matches: 9. Germline-derived CDR1 and CDR2 are LNHDA and SQIVND (reference sequence). CDR3 loop: CARPTGERYTEAFF. The DNA of the CDR3 is TGTGCCAGACCGACAGGGGAGAGGTACACTGAAGCTTTCTTT. The full variable domain, with the rest looked up from reference TRBV19 and TRBJ1-1, is DGGITQSPKYLFRKEGQNVTLSCEQNLNHDAMYWYRQDPGQGLRLIYYSQIVNDFQKGDIAEGYSVSREKKESFPLTVTSAQKNPTAFYLCARPTGERYTEAFFGQGTRLTVV.

The chain's CDR3 is CASLFRGHWGGTEAFF. In nucleotides, the CDR3 is TGTGCCAGCTTGTTCAGGGGCCATTGGGGCGGCACTGAAGCTTTCTTT. The chain links TRBV6-2 or TRBV6-3 to TRBJ1-1; D perhaps matches TRBD1 (6 bases). Germline loops: CDR1 MNHEY, CDR2 SVGEGT. The CDR3 extends over 16 amino acids. Trimming shortened V by 8 bases and J by 4 bases, and 23 bases separated the two germline ends.

The genes are TRBV7-3 and TRBJ2-1; 8 bases align to TRBD2. Germline trimming cut 1 base from V and 7 bases from J; bases unmatched to any gene: 6. The CDR3 is 15 amino acids. The germline V gene has CDR1 SGHTA and CDR2 FQGTGA. CDR3 in DNA: TGTGCCAGCAGCTTAAGTTTAGCGGGAACGAATGAGCAGTTCTTC. This encodes CASSLSLAGTNEQFF.

The J gene is TRBJ2-5, the V gene TRBV19; D not resolved. The V gene lost 5 bases and the J gene lost 5 bases, with 9 bases spanning the gap. This CDR3 has 12 amino acids. CDR1 and CDR2 from the germline V gene are LNHDA and SQIVND (reference sequence). DNA of the CDR3: TGTGCCAGTAGTGTTCTGGGGGAGACCCAGTACTTC. This sequence encodes CASSVLGETQYF.

The table lists this clonotype with a few counts. The chain joins TRBV24-1 to TRBJ2-5; no clear D. V was trimmed by 4 bases and J by 0 bases, leaving 20 bases between them. The CDR3 consists of 18 residues. Germline V gene data show CDR1 as KGHDR and CDR2 as SFDVKD. The CDR3 nucleotides read TGTGCCACCAGTGACTCCCAGACAACGACGGGCTACCAAGAGACCCAGTACTTC. This encodes CATSDSQTTTGYQETQYF.

The chain employs TRBV10-3 and TRBJ1-1; D not resolved. Germline lookup yields CDR1 ENHRY and CDR2 SYGVKD. Deletions cut 6 bases from V and 1 base from J, with 18 bases between. The CDR3 is 16 amino acids. This chain's CDR3 is CAIRSSVGGSNTEAFF. CDR3 bases: TGTGCCATCAGATCATCTGTCGGTGGGTCGAACACTGAAGCTTTCTTT.

The rearrangement links TRBV2 to TRBJ2-1, with TRBD2 matching over 8 bases. After removal of 6 bases from V and 6 bases from J, the junction contained 10 bases not matched to a gene. In germline, CDR1 is SNHLY, CDR2 FYNNEI. CDR3 length: 15 residues. The CDR3 bases are TGTGCCAGCAGCAAAACTAGCGGAGCCGGCAATGAGCAGTTCTTC. Encoded protein: CASSKTSGAGNEQFF.

The V call is TRBV7-9, the J call TRBJ2-1; TRBD2 matches at 8 bases. The CDR3 is made up of 14 amino acids. CDR1 is SEHNR, CDR2 FQNEAQ, per germline (reference sequence). V shed 1 base and J 4 bases; nucleotides not matched to a gene: 0. CDR3 bases: TGTGCCAGCAGCTTAGGCGGGGGGTACAATGAGCAGTTCTTC. Its translation: CASSLGGGYNEQFF. The complete variable domain, with remaining parts taken from reference TRBV7-9 and TRBJ2-1, reads DTGVSQNPRHKITKRGQNVTFRCDPISEHNRLYWYRQTLGQGPEFLTYFQNEAQLEKSRLLSDRFSAERPKGSFSTLEIQRTEQGDSAMYLCASSLGGGYNEQFFGPGTRLTVL.